The source of this TCR beta chain is a study of blood T cell dynamics during melanoma immunotherapy (dated by TCRdb to the early 2020s). About the investigation overall: All patients had metastatic melanoma and were given first-line pembrolizumab or nivolumab plus ipilimumab as standard of care in the United Kingdom. To find early correlates of response, the study profiled the peripheral T cell receptor repertoires of patients with metastatic melanoma both before and after one cycle of checkpoint inhibitor therapy. Consecutive patients formed a training cohort, and a further independent group of patients from the same centre was pooled into an external validation set.

What the authors observed across the whole study: The relatively small sample size was acknowledged as potentially limiting generalization of the results. The study was unable to establish whether the T cell clones driving the repertoire changes were melanoma-specific or instead reflected general immune activation. Patients who later achieved disease control showed a bifurcated PBMC repertoire reorganization at W3, with increased clonality or increased diversity, unlike progressors.

To note about this clone: This clone's antigen is unknown. No clone much larger than this one lies a single base away; base qualities are absent.

For every bulk PBMC sample, a fixed 350 ng of DNA was loaded. Following the manufacturer instructions, the immunoSEQ TCRb Assay kit was used to amplify TCR beta CDR3 sequences from genomic DNA. The KAPA Library Quantification Kit for Illumina platforms was used to quantify the pooled libraries by qPCR. Pooled libraries were clustered at about 0.55-1.1 pM and sequenced on an Illumina NextSeq 500. For the original study's pipeline: The TCR data were analyzed using immunoSEQ ANALYZER and the R LymphoSeq package. A rearrangement efficiency score was calculated as productive divided by the sum of productive and non-productive CDR3 sequences. Clonality was assessed using the Gini coefficient and diversity using the Renyi index at alpha=1, with pairwise comparisons between timepoints within each patient. Clonal relatedness used an edit distance of 3, and repertoire similarity used the Bhattacharyya coefficient, both computed in LymphoSeq. To classify response, a linear discriminant analysis based on week-3 changes in clonality and diversity was built using the R MASS and caret packages. The source is immuneACCESS, and TCRdb retained only in-frame sequences with V and J called. Part of the clones is not carried over; for the studies checked, unresolved V genes explain less than half of this, and the remainder is unexplained. The V and J calls and clone size come from that table; D and trimming were worked out from the DNA. Across this sample there are under 20,000 clones, with 83% seen only once. Roughly 8% of the sample comes from the top ten.

According to the study, the label for this sample's time point signals: pre-treatment baseline. Blood samples were taken at two points: before treatment (T0) and at week 3 (W3), which came after the first cycle of checkpoint blockade. Except for a couple of patients with rapid clinical progression, response was assessed 12 weeks after the first infusion by RECIST 1.1; disease control meant complete response, partial response or stable disease. Patients were not eligible if they had prior systemic cancer treatment, concomitant immunosuppressant therapy or synchronous other active malignancies. Bulk PBMC and plasma cell-free DNA were both sequenced for TCR beta so that circulating cells and T cell turnover could be tracked. PBMC were isolated from blood with Lymphoprep and SepMate tubes, followed by red cell lysis. DNA from PBMC and sorted T cell subsets was extracted with QIAamp DNA Blood Mini kits.

The sample in question was blood, obtained from a patient treated with checkpoint blockade. The sequence derives from a human donor with melanoma.

CDR3 protein: CAWSTGLRPSSYNSPLHF. The nucleotide sequence reads TGTGCCTGGAGTACAGGTTTAAGACCAAGCTCCTATAATTCACCCCTCCACTTT. The rearranged segments are TRBV30 and TRBJ1-6; D gene: possibly TRBD1, on 5 matching bases. Spanning cysteine to phenylalanine, the CDR3 consists of 18 amino acids. Only the CDR3 part of the read is kept: 54 bases, read in frame from the first base. From the germline V gene (reference sequence), CDR1 is GTSNPN and CDR2 is SVGIG. The junction carries 17 bases between V and J, which are trimmed by 2 bases and 0 bases respectively.